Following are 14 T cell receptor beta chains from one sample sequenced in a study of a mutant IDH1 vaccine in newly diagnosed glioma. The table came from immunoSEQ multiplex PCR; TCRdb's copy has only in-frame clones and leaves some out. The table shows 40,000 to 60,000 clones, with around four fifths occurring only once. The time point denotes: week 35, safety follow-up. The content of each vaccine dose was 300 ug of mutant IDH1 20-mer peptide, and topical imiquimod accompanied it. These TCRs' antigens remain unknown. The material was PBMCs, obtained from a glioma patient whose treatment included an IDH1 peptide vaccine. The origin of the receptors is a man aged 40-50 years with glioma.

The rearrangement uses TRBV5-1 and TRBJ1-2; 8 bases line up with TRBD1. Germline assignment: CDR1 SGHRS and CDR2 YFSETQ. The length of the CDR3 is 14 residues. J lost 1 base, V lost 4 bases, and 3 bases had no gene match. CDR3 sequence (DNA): TGCGCCAGCAGCGTACAGGGGGTTAACTATGGCTACACCTTC. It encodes CASSVQGVNYGYTF.

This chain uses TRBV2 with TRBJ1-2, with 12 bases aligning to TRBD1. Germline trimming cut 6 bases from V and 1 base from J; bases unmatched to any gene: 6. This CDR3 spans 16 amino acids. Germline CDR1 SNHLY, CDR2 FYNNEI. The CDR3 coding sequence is TGTGCCAGCAGGCCGGGACAGGGGGCCCTTAACTATGGCTACACCTTC. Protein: CASRPGQGALNYGYTF.

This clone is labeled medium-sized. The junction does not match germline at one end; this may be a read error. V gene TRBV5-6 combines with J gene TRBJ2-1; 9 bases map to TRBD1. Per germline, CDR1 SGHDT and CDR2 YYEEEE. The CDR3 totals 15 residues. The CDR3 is CASSQTGQGYSEQFF. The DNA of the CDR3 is TGTGCCAGCAGCCAAACGGGACAGGGCTACAGTGAGCAGTTCTTC.

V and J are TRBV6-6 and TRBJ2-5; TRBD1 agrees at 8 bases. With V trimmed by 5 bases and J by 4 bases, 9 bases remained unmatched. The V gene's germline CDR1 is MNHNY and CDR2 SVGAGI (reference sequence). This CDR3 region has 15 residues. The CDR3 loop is CASSRPDRGGETQYF. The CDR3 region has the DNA TGTGCCAGCAGTAGACCCGACAGGGGTGGAGAGACCCAGTACTTC.

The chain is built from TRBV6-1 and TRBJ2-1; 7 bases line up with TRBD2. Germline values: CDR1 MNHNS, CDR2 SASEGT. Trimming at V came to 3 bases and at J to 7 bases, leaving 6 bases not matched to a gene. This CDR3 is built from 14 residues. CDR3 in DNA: TGTGCCAGCAGTGAGGCTAGCGGAACAAATGAGCAGTTCTTC. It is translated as CASSEASGTNEQFF.

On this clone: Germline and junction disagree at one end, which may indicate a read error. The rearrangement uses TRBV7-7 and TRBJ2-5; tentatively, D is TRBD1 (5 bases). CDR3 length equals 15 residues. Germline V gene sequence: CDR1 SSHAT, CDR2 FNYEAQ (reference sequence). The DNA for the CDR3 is TGTGCTAGCAGCTTAGGGCAGGGTCAGCGAGAGACCCAGTACTTC. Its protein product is CASSLGQGQRETQYF.

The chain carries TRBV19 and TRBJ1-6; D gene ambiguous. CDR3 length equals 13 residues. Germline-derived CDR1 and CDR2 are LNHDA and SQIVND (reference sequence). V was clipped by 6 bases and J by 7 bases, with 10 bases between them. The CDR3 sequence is CASSPLVNSPLHF. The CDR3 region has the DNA TGTGCCAGTAGCCCTCTTGTGAATTCACCCCTCCACTTT.

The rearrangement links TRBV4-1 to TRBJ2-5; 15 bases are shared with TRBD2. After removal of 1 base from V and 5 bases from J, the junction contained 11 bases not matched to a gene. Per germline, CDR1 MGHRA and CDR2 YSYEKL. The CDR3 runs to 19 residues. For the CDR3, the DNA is TGCGCCAGCAGCCAAGGTCGGACTAGCGGGGGGGGGACAAGGGAGACCCAGTACTTC. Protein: CASSQGRTSGGGTRETQYF.

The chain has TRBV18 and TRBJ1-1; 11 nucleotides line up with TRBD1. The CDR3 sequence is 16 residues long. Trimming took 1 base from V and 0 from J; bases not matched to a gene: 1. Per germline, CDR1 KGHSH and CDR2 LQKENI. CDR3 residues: CASSPRTGGLNTEAFF. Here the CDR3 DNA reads TGTGCCAGCTCACCACGGACAGGGGGCTTGAACACTGAAGCTTTCTTT.

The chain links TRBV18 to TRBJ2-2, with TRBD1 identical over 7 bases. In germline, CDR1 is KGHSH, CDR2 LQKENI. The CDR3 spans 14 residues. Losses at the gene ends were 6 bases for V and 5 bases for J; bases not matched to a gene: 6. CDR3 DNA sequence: TGTGCCAGCTCTCCCACGACAGGGACCGGGGAGCTGTTTTTT. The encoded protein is CASSPTTGTGELFF.

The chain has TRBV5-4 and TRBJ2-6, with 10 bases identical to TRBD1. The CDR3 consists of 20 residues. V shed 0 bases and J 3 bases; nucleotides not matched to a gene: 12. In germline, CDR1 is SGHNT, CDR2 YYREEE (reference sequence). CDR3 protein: CASSLAKGGTGVVGANVLTF. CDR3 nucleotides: TGTGCCAGCAGCTTGGCGAAGGGAGGGACAGGGGTTGTTGGGGCCAACGTCCTGACTTTC.

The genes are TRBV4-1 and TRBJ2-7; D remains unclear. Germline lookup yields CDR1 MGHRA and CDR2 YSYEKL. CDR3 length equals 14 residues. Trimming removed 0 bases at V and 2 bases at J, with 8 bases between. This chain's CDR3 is CASSQDPEPYEQYF. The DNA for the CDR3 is TGCGCCAGCAGCCAAGATCCAGAGCCCTACGAGCAGTACTTC.

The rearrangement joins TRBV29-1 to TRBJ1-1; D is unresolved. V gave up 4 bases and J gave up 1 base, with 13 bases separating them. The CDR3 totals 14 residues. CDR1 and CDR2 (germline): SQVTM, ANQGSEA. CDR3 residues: CSVVNKGSNTEAFF. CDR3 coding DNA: TGCAGCGTTGTTAATAAGGGATCGAACACTGAAGCTTTCTTT.

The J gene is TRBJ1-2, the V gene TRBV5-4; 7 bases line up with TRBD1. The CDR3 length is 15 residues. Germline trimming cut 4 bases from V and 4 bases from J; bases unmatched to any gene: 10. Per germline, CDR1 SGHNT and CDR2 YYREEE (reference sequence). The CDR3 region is CASSTRGGTAYGYTF. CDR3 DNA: TGTGCCAGCAGCACACGAGGGGGCACCGCCTATGGCTACACCTTC.